The 8 T cell receptor beta chains below come from one sample, sequenced in a study of T cell responses to AZD1222 COVID-19 vaccine. Using immunoSEQ multiplex PCR, the repertoire was profiled, and TCRdb retains in-frame clones only, with some absent. The data hold some 280,000 clones, with about 94% observed a single time. The sequencing used peripheral blood, collected 28 days after the second AZD1222 dose. These receptors all come from an adult who received the AZD1222 COVID-19 vaccine.

This chain links TRBV19 with TRBJ1-5; TRBD1 aligns across 8 bases. The CDR3 length is 11 residues. After removal of 5 bases from V and 13 bases from J, the junction contained 4 bases not matched to a gene. Germline CDR1 and CDR2: LNHDA and SQIVND (reference sequence). Here the CDR3 reads CASSGQGPQHF. As DNA, the CDR3 is TGTGCCAGTAGTGGACAGGGCCCTCAGCATTTT. Drawing the rest from reference TRBV19 and TRBJ1-5, the complete variable domain is DGGITQSPKYLFRKEGQNVTLSCEQNLNHDAMYWYRQDPGQGLRLIYYSQIVNDFQKGDIAEGYSVSREKKESFPLTVTSAQKNPTAFYLCASSGQGPQHFGDGTRLSIL.

The chain is built from TRBV5-1 and TRBJ1-1; D gene unclear. The ends were cut back, 0 bases at V and 0 bases at J, with 6 bases in the middle. Germline loops: CDR1 SGHRS, CDR2 YFSETQ. There are 14 residues in the CDR3. In nucleotides, the CDR3 is TGCGCCAGCAGCTTGGACAATATGAACACTGAAGCTTTCTTT. Translated, it gives CASSLDNMNTEAFF.

The chain employs TRBV24-1 and TRBJ2-2; D is unresolved. V was trimmed by 2 bases and J by 4 bases, leaving 7 bases between them. This CDR3 contains 14 residues. Germline V gene data show CDR1 as KGHDR and CDR2 as SFDVKD. The CDR3 bases are TGTGCCACCAGTGATTGGACGGCCACCGGGGAGCTGTTTTTT. Amino acids: CATSDWTATGELFF.

The chain recombines TRBV15 with TRBJ2-2; 7 bases are a match to TRBD1. V dropped 0 bases and J dropped 4; count of bases not matched to a gene: 2. This CDR3 comprises 15 residues. Germline V gives CDR1 LNHNV, CDR2 YYDKDF (reference sequence). The CDR3 here is CATSREQGLTGELFF. As DNA, the CDR3 is TGTGCCACCAGCAGAGAACAGGGGCTCACCGGGGAGCTGTTTTTT.

This clone was seen just once. This rearrangement joins TRBV11-1 to TRBJ2-6; D uncertain. V lost 7 bases, J lost 4 bases, and 8 bases lay in between. The CDR3 consists of 13 residues. The germline CDR1 and CDR2 sequences are SGHAT and FQDESV (reference sequence). The CDR3 reads CASTISGANVLTF. For the CDR3, the DNA is TGTGCCAGCACCATCTCGGGGGCCAACGTCCTGACTTTC.

The V and J genes are TRBV5-4 and TRBJ1-2; tentatively, D is TRBD1 (5 bases). Germline assignment: CDR1 SGHNT and CDR2 YYREEE (reference sequence). This CDR3 spans 14 amino acids. The V gene lost 0 bases and the J gene lost 4 bases, with 10 bases spanning the gap. The CDR3 loop reads CASSLGQGSYGYTF. The CDR3, as DNA: TGTGCCAGCAGCTTGGGGCAGGGAAGCTATGGCTACACCTTC.

The chain links TRBV2 to TRBJ1-4; D may be TRBD1 (6 bases). Germline assignment: CDR1 SNHLY and CDR2 FYNNEI. Deletions cut 7 bases from V and 3 bases from J, with 15 bases between. CDR3 size: 15 residues. This CDR3 reads CASNFQGLPNEKLFF. CDR3 bases: TGTGCCAGCAACTTCCAGGGGTTGCCTAATGAAAAACTGTTTTTT.

This clone was counted once. The chain employs TRBV5-5 and TRBJ1-1, with D uncertain. Trimming pared 2 bases from V and 4 bases from J, leaving 15 bases between. Per the germline V gene, CDR1 is SGHKS and CDR2 is YYEKEE (reference sequence). The CDR3 sequence is 15 residues long. The CDR3 protein is CASSFPSTGSTEAFF. CDR3 coding DNA: TGTGCCAGCAGCTTTCCCTCGACGGGATCCACTGAAGCTTTCTTT.